This TCR beta chain was recovered during a study of blood T cell repertoires in COVID-19. Turning to the study itself: T cells, B-cell-depleted T cells, or PBMCs supplied cDNA or gDNA.

The CDR3 runs to 15 residues. CDR1 and CDR2 from the germline V gene are LNHDA and SQIVND (reference sequence). Trimming removed 3 bases at V and 0 bases at J, with 11 bases between. In the original processing: The assay estimated nucleated cells by amplifying reference gene primers. The data were produced by immunoSEQ multiplex PCR, yet TCRdb's version contains in-frame clones alone and is incomplete. The V and J calls and clone size come from that table; D and trimming were worked out from the DNA. The table shows about 480,000 clones, with roughly 87% occurring only once. The Seattle site enrolled patients during active infection and followed them longitudinally.

Sequenced material: peripheral blood. This sequence joins TRBV19 and TRBJ1-1; D gene uncertain. The TCR comes from a man aged 18 to 30 with COVID-19, enrolled during active disease. The CDR3 spells CASSIFLGMNTEAFF. The CDR3 DNA reads TGTGCCAGTAGTATCTTTCTAGGAATGAACACTGAAGCTTTCTTT.